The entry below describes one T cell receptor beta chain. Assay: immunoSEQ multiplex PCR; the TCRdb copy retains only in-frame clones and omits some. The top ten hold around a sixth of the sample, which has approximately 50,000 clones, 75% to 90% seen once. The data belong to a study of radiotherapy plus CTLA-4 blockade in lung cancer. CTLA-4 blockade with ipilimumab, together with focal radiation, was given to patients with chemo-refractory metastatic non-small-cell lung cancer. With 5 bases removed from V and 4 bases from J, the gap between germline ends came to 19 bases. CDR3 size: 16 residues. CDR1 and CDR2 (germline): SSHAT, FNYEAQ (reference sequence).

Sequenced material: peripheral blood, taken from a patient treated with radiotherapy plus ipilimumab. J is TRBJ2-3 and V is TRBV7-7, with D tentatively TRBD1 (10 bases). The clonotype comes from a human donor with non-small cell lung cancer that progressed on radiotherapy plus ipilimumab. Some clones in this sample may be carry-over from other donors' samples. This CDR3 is CASSLSSGTGADTQYF. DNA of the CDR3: TGTGCCAGCAGCCTCTCTAGCGGGACAGGGGCAGATACGCAGTATTTT.